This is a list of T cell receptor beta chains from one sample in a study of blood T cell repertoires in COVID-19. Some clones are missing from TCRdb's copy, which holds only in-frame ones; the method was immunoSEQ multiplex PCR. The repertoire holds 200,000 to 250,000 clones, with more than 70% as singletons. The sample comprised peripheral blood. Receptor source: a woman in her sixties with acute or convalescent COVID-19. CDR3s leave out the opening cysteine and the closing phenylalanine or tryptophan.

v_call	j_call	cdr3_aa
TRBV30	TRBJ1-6	AWRTLGTEGGSNSPLH
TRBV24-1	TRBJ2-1	ATSDPGTSGPYNEQF
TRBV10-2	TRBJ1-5	ARLQGLGNQPQH
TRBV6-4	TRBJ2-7	ASSFLSGASYEQY
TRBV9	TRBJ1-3	ASSVGQGGSGNTIY
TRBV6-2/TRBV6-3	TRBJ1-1	ASSYSRVRGTEAF
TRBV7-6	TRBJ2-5	ASSFGQRVGETQY
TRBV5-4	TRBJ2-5	ASSPGGTRGFQETQY
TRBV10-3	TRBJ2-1	ASQGREGGASYNEQF
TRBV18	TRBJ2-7	ASSPRDWSYEQY
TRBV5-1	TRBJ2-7	ASSVAAYEQY